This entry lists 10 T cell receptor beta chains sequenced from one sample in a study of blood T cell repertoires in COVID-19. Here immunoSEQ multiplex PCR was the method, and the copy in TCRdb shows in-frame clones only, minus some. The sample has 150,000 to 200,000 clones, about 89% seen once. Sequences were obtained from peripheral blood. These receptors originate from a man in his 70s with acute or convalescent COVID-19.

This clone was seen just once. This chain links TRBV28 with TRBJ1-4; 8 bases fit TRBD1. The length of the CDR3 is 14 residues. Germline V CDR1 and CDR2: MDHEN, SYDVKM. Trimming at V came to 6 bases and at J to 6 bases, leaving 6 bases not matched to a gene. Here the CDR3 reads CASRSGGGDEKLFF. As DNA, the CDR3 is TGTGCCAGCAGGTCAGGGGGCGGTGATGAAAAACTGTTTTTT. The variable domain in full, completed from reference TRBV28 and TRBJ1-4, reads DVKVTQSSRYLVKRTGEKVFLECVQDMDHENMFWYRQDPGLGLRLIYFSYDVKMKEKGDIPEGYSVSREKKERFSLILESASTNQTSMYLCASRSGGGDEKLFFGSGTQLSVL.

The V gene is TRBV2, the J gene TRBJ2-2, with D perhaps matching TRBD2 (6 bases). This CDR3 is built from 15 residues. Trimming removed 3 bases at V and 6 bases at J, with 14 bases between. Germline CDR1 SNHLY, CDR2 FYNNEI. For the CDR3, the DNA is TGTGCCAGCAGTGAGACGGGACTCCTCGCCGGGGAGCTGTTTTTT. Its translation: CASSETGLLAGELFF.

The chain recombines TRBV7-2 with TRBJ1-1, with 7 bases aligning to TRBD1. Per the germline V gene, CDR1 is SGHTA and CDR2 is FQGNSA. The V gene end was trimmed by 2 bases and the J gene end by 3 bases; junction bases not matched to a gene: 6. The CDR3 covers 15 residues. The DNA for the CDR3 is TGTGCCAGCAGCTTACTGGGACAGACCCACACTGAAGCTTTCTTT. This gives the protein CASSLLGQTHTEAFF.

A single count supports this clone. CDR3 region: CASSDPGQGDTEAFF. CDR3 sequence (DNA): TGCGCCAGCAGTGATCCGGGACAGGGGGACACTGAAGCTTTCTTT. The chain uses TRBV10-1 and TRBJ1-1; 11 bases are a match to TRBD1. Germline trimming cut 3 bases from V and 3 bases from J; bases unmatched to any gene: 3. The CDR3 has 15 amino acids. Per the germline V gene, CDR1 is WNHNN and CDR2 is SYGVQD (reference sequence).

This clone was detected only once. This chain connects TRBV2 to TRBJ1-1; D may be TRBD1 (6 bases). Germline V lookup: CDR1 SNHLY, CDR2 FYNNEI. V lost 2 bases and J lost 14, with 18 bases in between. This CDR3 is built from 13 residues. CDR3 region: CASSEPYREGGFF. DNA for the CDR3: TGTGCCAGCAGTGAACCGTACCGGGAGGGGGGATTCTTT.

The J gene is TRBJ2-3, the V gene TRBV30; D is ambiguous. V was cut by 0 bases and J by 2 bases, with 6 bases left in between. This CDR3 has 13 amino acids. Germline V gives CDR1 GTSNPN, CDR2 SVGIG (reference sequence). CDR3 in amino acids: CAWSVSYTDTQYF. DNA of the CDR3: TGTGCCTGGAGTGTTAGCTACACAGATACGCAGTATTTT.

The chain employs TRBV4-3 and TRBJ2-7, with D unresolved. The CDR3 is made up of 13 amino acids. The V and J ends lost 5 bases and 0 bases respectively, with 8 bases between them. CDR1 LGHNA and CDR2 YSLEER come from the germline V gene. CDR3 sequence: CASSLSSSYEQYF. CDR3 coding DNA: TGCGCCAGCAGCTTATCTAGCTCCTACGAGCAGTACTTC.

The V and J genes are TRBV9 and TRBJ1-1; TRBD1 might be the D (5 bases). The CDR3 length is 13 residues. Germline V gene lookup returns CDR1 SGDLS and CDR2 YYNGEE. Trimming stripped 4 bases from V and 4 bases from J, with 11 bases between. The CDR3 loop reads CASSQGASTEAFF. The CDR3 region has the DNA TGTGCCAGCAGCCAAGGGGCGAGCACTGAAGCTTTCTTT. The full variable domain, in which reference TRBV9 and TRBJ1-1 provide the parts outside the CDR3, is DSGVTQTPKHLITATGQRVTLRCSPRSGDLSVYWYQQSLDQGLQFLIQYYNGEERAKGNILERFSAQQFPDLHSELNLSSLELGDSALYFCASSQGASTEAFFGQGTRLTVV.

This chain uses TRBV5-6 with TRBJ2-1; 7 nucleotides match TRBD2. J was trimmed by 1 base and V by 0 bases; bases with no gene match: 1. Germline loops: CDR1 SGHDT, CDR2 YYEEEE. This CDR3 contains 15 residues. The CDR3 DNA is TGTGCCAGCAGCTTGGGCGGGAGTTCCTACAATGAGCAGTTCTTC. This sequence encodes CASSLGGSSYNEQFF.

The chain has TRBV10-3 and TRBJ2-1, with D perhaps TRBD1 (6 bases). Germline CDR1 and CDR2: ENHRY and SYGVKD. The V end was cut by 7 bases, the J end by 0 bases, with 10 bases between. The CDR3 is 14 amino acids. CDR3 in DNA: TGTGCCATCACCAGGGGAGACTCCTACAATGAGCAGTTCTTC. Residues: CAITRGDSYNEQFF.